The rows below give T cell receptor beta chains drawn from one sample of a study of blood T cell repertoires in COVID-19. Method: immunoSEQ multiplex PCR; TCRdb's copy keeps in-frame clones and lacks some. This table has about 300,000 clones, 85% to 90% appearing once. Sequencing was done on a sample of peripheral blood. These receptors were collected from a man in his 70s with acute or convalescent COVID-19. CDR3s include the opening cysteine and the closing phenylalanine or tryptophan. The order of the fields is CDR3 DNA, CDR3 protein, D gene, J gene, V gene, clone size. D genes are given only for firm matches. The size entry is marked missing in some rows and otherwise reads once, few, many or a size class.

DNA: TGCAGTGCTAGTGAACGAGGCCAGCAGTACTTC
CDR3: CSASERGQQYF
D: -
J: TRBJ2-7
V: TRBV20-1
size: -

DNA: TGCAGTGTTAACACAGAGACCCAGTACTTC
CDR3: CSVNTETQYF
D: -
J: TRBJ2-5
V: TRBV20-1
size: -

DNA: TGTGCCAGCAGCTTGGTAGCGGGGGGATCCTACGAGCAGTACTTC
CDR3: CASSLVAGGSYEQYF
D: TRBD2
J: TRBJ2-7
V: TRBV11-2
size: -

DNA: TGTGCCTGGAGTGACGGTCAACCTAGCAATCAGCCCCAGCATTTT
CDR3: CAWSDGQPSNQPQHF
D: -
J: TRBJ1-5
V: TRBV30
size: -

DNA: TGTGCCAGCTCACGGAGTGGACAGAATGAGCAGTTCTTC
CDR3: CASSRSGQNEQFF
D: -
J: TRBJ2-1
V: TRBV18
size: -

DNA: TGTGCCAGCAGTCTCACCCGACAGGGGGCCAACTTT
CDR3: CASSLTRQGANF
D: TRBD1
J: TRBJ1-6
V: TRBV28
size: -

DNA: TGTGCCAGCAGCTTGGACAGCCTTTCCTCTGGGGCCAACGTCCTGACTTTC
CDR3: CASSLDSLSSGANVLTF
D: -
J: TRBJ2-6
V: TRBV7-2
size: -

DNA: TGCAGCGTTGAAGCCATAGCGGGAGTGGGCACAGATACGCAGTATTTT
CDR3: CSVEAIAGVGTDTQYF
D: TRBD2
J: TRBJ2-3
V: TRBV29-1
size: -

DNA: TGTGCCTCGGGCAGGGGGTCTTACGGGACCCAGTACTTC
CDR3: CASGRGSYGTQYF
D: TRBD1
J: TRBJ2-5
V: TRBV28
size: -

DNA: TGTGCCAGCAGTGACTCCTCGGGAAGCACAGATACGCAGTATTTT
CDR3: CASSDSSGSTDTQYF
D: -
J: TRBJ2-3
V: TRBV7-3
size: -

DNA: TGTGCCAGCAGTGAGGGTAGCCGTGGCAATGAGCAGTTCTTC
CDR3: CASSEGSRGNEQFF
D: -
J: TRBJ2-1
V: TRBV2
size: -

DNA: TGTGCCAGCAGCTTTTCGACATACTCCTACGAGCAGTACTTC
CDR3: CASSFSTYSYEQYF
D: -
J: TRBJ2-7
V: TRBV11-2
size: -

DNA: TGTGCCAGTAGTGTTCATTCATTGTTCGGTGAGCAGTTCTTC
CDR3: CASSVHSLFGEQFF
D: -
J: TRBJ2-1
V: TRBV19
size: -

DNA: TGTGCCAGCAGCATCCAGGTGAGCACTGAAGCTTTCTTT
CDR3: CASSIQVSTEAFF
D: -
J: TRBJ1-1
V: TRBV5-5
size: -

DNA: TGTGCCAGTAGTCCTTGGACTAGCGGGAGAAAGTACGAGCAGTACTTC
CDR3: CASSPWTSGRKYEQYF
D: TRBD2
J: TRBJ2-7
V: TRBV19
size: once

DNA: TGTGCCAGCAGCGAATCCCCAGGCTCCACGGGATCACCCCTCCACTTT
CDR3: CASSESPGSTGSPLHF
D: -
J: TRBJ1-6
V: TRBV6-1
size: -